Below are 22 T cell receptor beta chains sequenced from a single sample in a study of T cell repertoires and HLA-DP antigens. These receptors lack a known antigen. TCRdb keeps only in-frame clones here, not all; method: immunoSEQ multiplex PCR. The table includes almost 90,000 clones, approximately 86% detected once. Sample: CD4+ T cells from PBMCs. The origin of the receptors is a man in his fifties or sixties in good health and CMV-seronegative.

The chain is built from TRBV7-9 and TRBJ1-4; weak D call: TRBD1 (5 bases). Per the germline V gene, CDR1 is SEHNR and CDR2 is FQNEAQ (reference sequence). With 5 bases removed from V and 7 bases from J, the gap between germline ends came to 17 bases. The CDR3 consists of 15 residues. The CDR3: CASSPMWGETEKLFF. The CDR3 DNA sequence: TGTGCCAGCAGCCCCATGTGGGGGGAAACTGAAAAACTGTTTTTT. Filled out from reference TRBV7-9 and TRBJ1-4, the complete variable domain reads DTGVSQNPRHKITKRGQNVTFRCDPISEHNRLYWYRQTLGQGPEFLTYFQNEAQLEKSRLLSDRFSAERPKGSFSTLEIQRTEQGDSAMYLCASSPMWGETEKLFFGSGTQLSVL.

The rearrangement joins TRBV5-1 to TRBJ1-5; D uncertain. V lost 0 bases and J 3 bases, leaving 10 bases between the germline ends. This CDR3 comprises 15 residues. The V gene's germline CDR1 is SGHRS and CDR2 YFSETQ. CDR3 residues: CASSLGTGNNQPQHF. The CDR3 region has the DNA TGCGCCAGCAGCTTGGGTACGGGTAACAATCAGCCCCAGCATTTT.

The rearrangement links TRBV18 to TRBJ2-5; D is perhaps TRBD1 (6 bases). V gave up 3 bases and J gave up 2 bases, with 10 bases separating them. This CDR3 region has 14 residues. The germline CDR1 and CDR2 sequences are KGHSH and LQKENI. CDR3: CASSPPGQQETQYF. CDR3 coding DNA: TGTGCCAGCTCACCCCCGGGACAACAAGAGACCCAGTACTTC. Based on the CDR3 plus reference TRBV18 and TRBJ2-5, the full variable domain is NAGVMQNPRHLVRRRGQEARLRCSPMKGHSHVYWYRQLPEEGLKFMVYLQKENIIDESGMPKERFSAEFPKEGPSILRIQQVVRGDSAAYFCASSPPGQQETQYFGPGTRLLVL.

The V call is TRBV5-8, the J call TRBJ2-7, with no clear D. The CDR3 runs 12 residues. V was shortened by 4 bases and J by 2 bases, with 7 bases between the two germline ends. Germline CDR1 reads SGHTS; CDR2 reads YDEGEE. CDR3 region: CASSRTPYEQYF. As DNA, the CDR3 is TGTGCCAGCAGCCGAACCCCCTACGAGCAGTACTTC. Full variable domain (remainder filled in from reference TRBV5-8 and TRBJ2-7): EAGVTQSPTHLIKTRGQQATLRCSPISGHTSVYWYQQALGLGLQFLLWYDEGEERNRGNFPPRFSGRQFPNYSSELNVNALELEDSALYLCASSRTPYEQYFGPGTRLTVT.

The chain links TRBV28 to TRBJ2-7; 8 bases fit TRBD1. CDR3 length equals 15 residues. Germline V gene sequence: CDR1 MDHEN, CDR2 SYDVKM. V shed 8 bases and J 7 bases; nucleotides not matched to a gene: 16. The DNA for the CDR3 is TGTGCCAGCGCCGATCCCAGGGGGCGAAAAGGAGAGCAGTACTTC. Its protein product is CASADPRGRKGEQYF.

V usage is TRBV28 and J usage is TRBJ2-7; D is possibly TRBD1 (6 bases). The CDR3 loop spans 14 amino acids. The V gene lost 6 bases and the J gene lost 4 bases, with 16 bases spanning the gap. Germline-derived CDR1 and CDR2 are MDHEN and SYDVKM. CDR3 nucleotides: TGTGCCAGCAGAGAGGCCGGGACAAAGTACGAGCAGTACTTC. Translation gives CASREAGTKYEQYF.

The chain carries TRBV28 and TRBJ1-2, with 12 bases matching TRBD1. J gave up 8 bases and V 4 bases, and 11 bases lay outside the gene matches. The germline gives CDR1 MDHEN, CDR2 SYDVKM. The CDR3 sequence is 16 residues long. The DNA for the CDR3 is TGTGCCAGCAGTTCCCCGGGACAGGGGGCGGCGGAAGGCTACACCTTC. Its translation: CASSSPGQGAAEGYTF.

This chain connects TRBV7-6 to TRBJ2-5; maybe TRBD1 (6 bases). Germline loops: CDR1 SGHVS, CDR2 FNYEAQ. V was cut by 6 bases and J by 2 bases, with 19 bases left in between. The CDR3 sequence is 16 residues long. The CDR3 loop reads CASSPTNPGQQETQYF. The CDR3 DNA is TGTGCCAGCAGTCCCACCAACCCGGGACAACAAGAGACCCAGTACTTC.

The chain combines TRBV4-1 with TRBJ2-5; 12 bases line up with TRBD2. The CDR3 has 18 amino acids. With V trimmed by 1 base and J by 6 bases, 12 bases remained unmatched. CDR1 is MGHRA, CDR2 YSYEKL, per germline. The CDR3 sequence: CASSQATSGGPLQKTQYF. CDR3 bases: TGCGCCAGCAGCCAAGCGACTAGCGGGGGCCCTCTTCAGAAGACCCAGTACTTC.

This chain connects TRBV6-1 to TRBJ1-5, with TRBD1 as a possible D gene (6 bases). CDR1 MNHNS and CDR2 SASEGT come from the germline V gene. CDR3 size: 14 residues. The ends were cut back, 4 bases at V and 2 bases at J, with 9 bases in the middle. Written as DNA, the CDR3 is TGTGCCAGCAGTGGACAGGACCGCAATCAGCCCCAGCATTTT. Amino acid sequence: CASSGQDRNQPQHF.

This chain joins TRBV10-3 and TRBJ2-5; D remains ambiguous. Germline V gene sequence: CDR1 ENHRY, CDR2 SYGVKD. The V gene lost 8 bases and the J gene lost 2 bases, with 6 bases spanning the gap. The CDR3 covers 11 residues. CDR3 region: CAIALQETQYF. DNA for the CDR3: TGTGCCATCGCGCTTCAAGAGACCCAGTACTTC.

The chain links TRBV29-1 to TRBJ2-7; a weak D match, TRBD1 (5 bases). Germline assignment: CDR1 SQVTM and CDR2 ANQGSEA. V lost 3 bases, J lost 7 bases, and 13 bases lay in between. The CDR3 extends over 12 amino acids. For the CDR3, the DNA is TGCAGCGTTGATACAGGTACTGGAGAGCAGTACTTC. Protein sequence: CSVDTGTGEQYF.

The V and J genes are TRBV4-3 and TRBJ2-3, with 7 bases aligning to TRBD2. The trim removed 1 base at V and 0 bases at J, leaving 4 bases unmatched. Per germline, CDR1 LGHNA and CDR2 YSLEER. CDR3 length: 16 amino acids. Written as DNA, the CDR3 is TGCGCCAGCAGCCAAGTTTGGGGGGGTAGCACAGATACGCAGTATTTT. Translating it yields CASSQVWGGSTDTQYF.

This clone was counted once. The chain couples TRBV7-2 to TRBJ2-2; 8 positions match TRBD2. The CDR3 contains 16 residues. Germline V gene sequence: CDR1 SGHTA, CDR2 FQGNSA. V was clipped by 2 bases and J by 0 bases; unmatched bases: 2. CDR3 bases: TGTGCCAGCAGCTTAATTAGCGGGACGAACACCGGGGAGCTGTTTTTT. The encoded protein is CASSLISGTNTGELFF.

The gene calls are TRBV7-6 and TRBJ2-1, with 10 bases lining up with TRBD2. V lost 0 bases and J lost 8; bases outside the gene matches: 4. Germline assignment: CDR1 SGHVS and CDR2 FNYEAQ. The CDR3 length is 15 residues. The CDR3 DNA is TGTGCCAGCAGCTTAGCTAGCGGGGGGCGGGATGAGCAGTTCTTC. Encoded protein: CASSLASGGRDEQFF.

This clone was counted a single time. The rearrangement uses TRBV28 and TRBJ1-4, with D possibly being TRBD1 (6 bases). Trimming took 6 bases from V and 3 from J, leaving 17 bases between them. Germline V gene sequence: CDR1 MDHEN, CDR2 SYDVKM. CDR3 size: 16 residues. CDR3 coding DNA: TGTGCCAGCAGCTCTAATGGGGGCAGCCCTAATGAAAAACTGTTTTTT. This encodes CASSSNGGSPNEKLFF.

The J gene is TRBJ2-4, the V gene TRBV7-9; the match to TRBD1 covers 10 bases. Germline trimming cut 1 base from V and 2 bases from J; bases unmatched to any gene: 5. The CDR3 covers 17 residues. Germline V gene sequence: CDR1 SEHNR, CDR2 FQNEAQ (reference sequence). CDR3 sequence: CASSLVRGQGTKNIQYF. The CDR3 nucleotides are TGTGCCAGCAGCTTAGTCAGGGGACAGGGGACCAAAAACATTCAGTACTTC.

The rearrangement links TRBV27 to TRBJ2-7; possibly TRBD1 for D (6 bases). CDR3 length: 15 amino acids. The V end was cut by 6 bases, the J end by 1 base, with 16 bases between. In germline, CDR1 is MNHEY, CDR2 SMNVEV (reference sequence). The CDR3 region has the DNA TGTGCCAGCAGGACAACAGGGAGTCCGTCCTACGAGCAGTACTTC. Its protein is CASRTTGSPSYEQYF.

The genes are TRBV30 and TRBJ2-5; no firm D call. Germline loops: CDR1 GTSNPN, CDR2 SVGIG (reference sequence). This CDR3 contains 14 residues. V was clipped by 4 bases and J by 7 bases, with 19 bases between them. The CDR3 DNA follows: TGTGCCTGGATTAAGGACCAGTCCGGGCGGACCCAGTACTTC. Residues: CAWIKDQSGRTQYF. Full variable domain (outside the CDR3, taken from reference TRBV30 and TRBJ2-5): SQTIHQWPATLVQPVGSPLSLECTVEGTSNPNLYWYRQAAGRGLQLLFYSVGIGQISSEVPQNLSASRPQDRQFILSSKKLLLSDSGFYLCAWIKDQSGRTQYFGPGTRLLVL.

This clone was picked up a small number of times. The chain couples TRBV6-4 to TRBJ2-7, with TRBD2 matching over 11 bases. Germline V gives CDR1 MRHNA, CDR2 SNTAGT. The length of the CDR3 is 15 residues. V lost 8 bases to trimming and J lost 2 bases; unmatched junction nucleotides: 8. CDR3 amino acids: CASPEGTSGAYEQYF. The CDR3 bases are TGTGCCAGCCCTGAAGGGACTAGCGGTGCCTACGAGCAGTACTTC.

The chain joins TRBV2 to TRBJ1-3, with 7 nucleotides matching TRBD1. Germline V gene data show CDR1 as SNHLY and CDR2 as FYNNEI. The CDR3 sequence is 16 residues long. V gave up 6 bases and J gave up 0 bases; unmatched junction bases: 8. The CDR3 coding sequence is TGTGCCAGCAGGAAGACAGGGCCCTTCTCTGGAAACACCATATATTTT. Amino acids: CASRKTGPFSGNTIYF.

This clone was counted a single time. The chain joins TRBV11-2 to TRBJ2-2; no clear D gene. The V gene's germline CDR1 is SGHAT and CDR2 FQNNGV. V dropped 3 bases and J dropped 5 bases, with 7 bases sitting between them. This CDR3 is built from 13 residues. The CDR3 nucleotides are TGTGCCAGCAGCTTCGCTGGAACCGGGGAGCTGTTTTTT. Its translation: CASSFAGTGELFF.